This T cell receptor (beta chain) was captured by sequencing in a study of a mutant IDH1 vaccine in newly diagnosed glioma. Overall study context: Vaccination was launched 4-6 weeks after radiotherapy alone, or with temozolomide cycles.

Overall study results and limits: Whatever changes occurred in top peripheral T cell clonotypes seemed unrelated to pseudoprogression. Induction of immune responses by the vaccine occurred in about 95% of patients.

In regard to this clone: The antigen remains unidentified.

Described time point: week 11, during vaccination. With topical imiquimod, each dose of the vaccine consisted of 300 ug of mutant IDH1 20-mer peptide. The repertoire was sequenced with immunoSEQ multiplex PCR; TCRdb's copy has only in-frame clones and lacks some. The sample has around 53,000 clones, 91% seen once. With 5 bases removed from V and 4 bases from J, the gap between germline ends came to 9 bases. The CDR3 contains 13 residues. Germline CDR1 LNHDA, CDR2 SQIVND (reference sequence). Sample: PBMCs, taken from a glioma patient whose treatment included an IDH1 peptide vaccine. The sequence derives from a man aged 50-59 years with glioma. The chain recombines TRBV19 with TRBJ2-1; possible D gene TRBD2, 5 bases. CDR3 nucleotide sequence: TGTGCCAGTAGTCCTTTAGCGTACAATGAGCAGTTCTTC. Protein product: CASSPLAYNEQFF.